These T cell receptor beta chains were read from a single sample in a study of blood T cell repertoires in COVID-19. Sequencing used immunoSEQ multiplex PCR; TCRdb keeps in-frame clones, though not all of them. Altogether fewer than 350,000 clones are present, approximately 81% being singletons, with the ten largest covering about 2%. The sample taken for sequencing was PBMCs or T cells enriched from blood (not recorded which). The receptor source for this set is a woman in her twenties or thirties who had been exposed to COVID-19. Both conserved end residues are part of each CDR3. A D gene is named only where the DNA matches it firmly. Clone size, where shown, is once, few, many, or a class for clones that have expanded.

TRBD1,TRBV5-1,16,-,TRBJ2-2,CASSRDAGTGRGELFF,TGCGCCAGCAGCCGGGATGCCGGGACAGGGCGCGGGGAGCTGTTTTTT
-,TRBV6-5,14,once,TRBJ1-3,CASSYSQSGNTIYF,TGTGCCAGCAGTTACAGCCAATCTGGAAACACCATATATTTT
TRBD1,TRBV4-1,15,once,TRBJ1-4,CASSQGGQLNEKLFF,TGCGCCAGCAGCCAAGGGGGACAGCTTAATGAAAAACTGTTTTTT
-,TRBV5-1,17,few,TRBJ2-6,CASSLAGLVSGANVLTF,TGCGCCAGCAGCTTGGCAGGGTTGGTCTCTGGGGCCAACGTCCTGACTTTC
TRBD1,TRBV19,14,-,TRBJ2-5,CASSPQGATRTQYF,TGTGCCAGTAGTCCGCAGGGGGCTACCAGGACCCAGTACTTC
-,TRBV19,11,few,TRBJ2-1,CATRVSNEQFF,TGTGCCACCAGGGTTAGCAATGAGCAGTTCTTC
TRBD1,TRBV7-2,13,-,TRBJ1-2,CASSPGQAVENTF,TGTGCCAGCAGCCCCGGACAGGCGGTCGAGAACACCTTC
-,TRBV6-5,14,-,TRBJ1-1,CASCGPSQNTEAFF,TGTGCCAGCTGCGGGCCCAGTCAGAACACTGAAGCTTTCTTT
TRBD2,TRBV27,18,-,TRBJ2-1,CASSLLSTSGGALDEQFF,TGTGCCAGCAGTTTATTATCGACTAGCGGGGGGGCGTTGGATGAGCAGTTCTTC
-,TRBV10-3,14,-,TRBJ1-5,CAISEGQTNQPQHF,TGTGCCATCAGTGAGGGGCAGACCAATCAGCCCCAGCATTTT
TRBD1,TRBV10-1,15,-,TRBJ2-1,CASSNTGQGAGEQFF,TGCGCCAGCAGTAATACGGGACAGGGGGCTGGGGAGCAGTTCTTC
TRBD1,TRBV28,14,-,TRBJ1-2,CASSPGQGFYGYTF,TGTGCCAGCAGTCCCGGACAGGGATTCTATGGCTACACCTTC
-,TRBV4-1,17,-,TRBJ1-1,CASSQFGFGEPNTEAFF,TGCGCCAGCAGCCAATTCGGTTTCGGGGAACCGAACACTGAAGCTTTCTTT
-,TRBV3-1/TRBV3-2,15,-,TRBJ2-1,CASSRGRSSYNEQFF,TGTGCCAGCAGCCGAGGCAGAAGCTCCTACAATGAGCAGTTCTTC
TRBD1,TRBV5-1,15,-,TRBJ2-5,CASQLLGQSQETQYF,TGCGCCAGTCAGCTTCTGGGACAGAGCCAAGAGACCCAGTACTTC
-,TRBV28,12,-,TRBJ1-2,CASSLRGYGYTF,TGTGCCAGCAGTTTAAGAGGCTATGGCTACACCTTC
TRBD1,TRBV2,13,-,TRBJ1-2,CASGGDREYGYTF,TGTGCCAGCGGTGGGGACAGGGAATACGGCTACACCTTC
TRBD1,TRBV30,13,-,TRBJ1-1,CAWPRTGNTEAFF,TGTGCCTGGCCTCGGACAGGGAACACTGAAGCTTTCTTT
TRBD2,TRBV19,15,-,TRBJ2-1,CASSKSGGPYNEQFF,TGTGCCAGTAGTAAGAGCGGGGGACCCTACAATGAGCAGTTCTTC